This T cell receptor (beta chain) was profiled in a study of CXCR3-negative and CXCR3-positive naive CD8 T cells. Study background: Per library, roughly 1.6 +/- 0.3 million reads; 130 million to 150 million TRB reads overall.

Findings and caveats of the study: More hydrophobic TRB CDR3s occurred in CXCR3-positive than in CXCR3-negative naive cells. Naive subsets showed comparable surface CD5, and TCR interaction strength was also inferred from TRB CDR3 physicochemistry. Memory CD8+ cells had much lower diversity, and both naive subsets had comparably high diversity. TRBV-TRBJ usage matched between naive CXCR3-negative and CXCR3-positive cells but not between memory cells.

Note on this clonotype: As yet, its antigen is unknown.

The study made its TRB cDNA libraries by 5' RACE, adding UMI labels. Reanalyzing the 5' RACE reads, TCRdb keeps one entry per CDR3 protein, without DNA. This sample contains over 50,000 distinct CDR3 sequences. The sequencing sample was made of naive CXCR3+ CD8+ T cells from blood. The subset denotes: CD45RO-CCR7+CD27+CD95- naive CD8+ T cells expressing CXCR3 (TNR3+). The TCR comes from a human donor in good health. Some clones in this sample may be carry-over from other donors' samples.

The CDR3: CSVGVGPYEQYF. The J gene is TRBJ2-7, the V gene TRBV29-1. Germline V CDR1 and CDR2: SQVTM, ANQGSEA. The CDR3 is made up of 12 amino acids.